The next 22 T cell receptor beta chains were all read from a single sample in a study of blood T cell repertoires in COVID-19. The repertoire was sequenced with immunoSEQ multiplex PCR; TCRdb's copy has only in-frame clones and lacks some. The sample holds 200,000 to 250,000 clones, about 90% seen once. Sequencing was carried out using PBMCs or T cells enriched from blood (not recorded which). All receptors come from a woman in her 30s who had been exposed to COVID-19.

This chain links TRBV19 with TRBJ2-1, with D perhaps TRBD2 (5 bases). The germline V and J ends were trimmed by 3 bases and 2 bases, with 8 bases remaining between them. The CDR3 covers 14 residues. CDR1 and CDR2 from the germline V gene are LNHDA and SQIVND (reference sequence). The CDR3 loop is CASSIFGTYNEQFF. CDR3 nucleotides: TGTGCCAGTAGTATCTTCGGGACCTACAATGAGCAGTTCTTC.

V usage is TRBV19 and J usage is TRBJ2-5, with D possibly TRBD2 on 5 matching bases. The CDR3 runs 14 residues. Germline-derived CDR1 and CDR2 are LNHDA and SQIVND (reference sequence). Trimming removed 1 base at V and 2 bases at J, with 8 bases between. The CDR3 sequence is CASSIAGGQETQYF. CDR3 sequence (DNA): TGTGCCAGTAGTATAGCTGGCGGGCAAGAGACCCAGTACTTC.

The V gene is TRBV7-9, the J gene TRBJ1-2; TRBD1 matches at 9 bases. After removal of 5 bases from V and 6 bases from J, the junction contained 10 bases not matched to a gene. The CDR3 sequence is 15 residues long. Germline V gives CDR1 SEHNR, CDR2 FQNEAQ (reference sequence). The CDR3 spells CASSPPDGQGNGYTF. CDR3 nucleotide sequence: TGTGCCAGCAGCCCCCCCGACGGACAGGGGAATGGCTACACCTTC.

The chain is built from TRBV27 and TRBJ1-2; D is undetermined. Trimming pared 6 bases from V and 6 bases from J, leaving 14 bases between. Germline CDR1 is MNHEY and CDR2 is SMNVEV (reference sequence). The CDR3 is made up of 13 amino acids. CDR3 sequence (DNA): TGTGCCAGCAGGGTGGAGGGAAGCGATGGCTACACCTTC. It codes for CASRVEGSDGYTF.

The CDR3 is CASSQGRGRYTF. CDR3 DNA: TGTGCCAGCAGCCAAGGCAGGGGTCGCTACACCTTC. This chain links TRBV3-1 (or the pseudogene TRBV3-2) with TRBJ1-2, with D perhaps matching TRBD1 (6 bases). Germline V gene sequence: CDR1 LGHDT, CDR2 YNNKEL (reference sequence). V was shortened by 1 base and J by 9 bases, with 9 bases between the two germline ends. The CDR3 covers 12 residues.

The rearrangement links TRBV18 to TRBJ2-7; TRBD2 aligns across 12 bases. Losses at the gene ends were 3 bases for V and 5 bases for J; bases not matched to a gene: 5. The CDR3 is 15 amino acids. Germline V gene lookup returns CDR1 KGHSH and CDR2 LQKENI. The CDR3 DNA reads as TGTGCCAGCTCACCCCGACTAGCGGGAGCGAACGAGCAGTACTTC. This sequence encodes CASSPRLAGANEQYF.

The chain uses TRBV19 and TRBJ1-4, with TRBD1 matching 7 bases. CDR3 size: 13 residues. The V gene's germline CDR1 is LNHDA and CDR2 SQIVND (reference sequence). J was trimmed by 8 bases and V by 9 bases; bases with no gene match: 9. CDR3 in amino acids: CASHRDSGEKLFF. CDR3 bases: TGTGCCAGCCACCGGGACAGCGGCGAAAAACTGTTTTTT.

This clone was seen a few times. The junction differs from germline at one of its ends, possibly a read error. The chain combines TRBV12-3 or TRBV12-4 with TRBJ2-6; tentative D call: TRBD1 (6 bases). The CDR3 extends over 13 amino acids. CDR3 DNA: TGTGCCAGCACTCTGGCAGGGGTCAACGTCCTGACTTTC. It yields the protein CASTLAGVNVLTF.

This sequence joins TRBV30 and TRBJ1-2, with D hard to call. The CDR3 runs 14 residues. V was shortened by 1 base and J by 4 bases, with 13 bases between the two germline ends. The germline V gene encodes CDR1 GTSNPN and CDR2 SVGIG (reference sequence). CDR3 bases: TGTGCCTGGAGTGCCTCCGGGATCCCCTATGGCTACACCTTC. Its translation is CAWSASGIPYGYTF.

This clone was detected once. This chain links TRBV6-5 with TRBJ2-5; D ambiguous. Trimming shortened V by 4 bases and J by 5 bases, and 11 bases separated the two germline ends. CDR3 length: 13 residues. Germline V gene sequence: CDR1 MNHEY, CDR2 SVGAGI. CDR3 nucleotide sequence: TGTGCCAGCAGTTCCTCCAGATACGAGACCCAGTACTTC. It codes for CASSSSRYETQYF.

This chain uses TRBV4-1 with TRBJ2-1; 10 bases agree with TRBD2. V shed 0 bases, J shed 7 bases, and the junction held 9 bases outside the gene matches. This CDR3 contains 17 residues. Germline loops: CDR1 MGHRA, CDR2 YSYEKL. The CDR3 region has the DNA TGCGCCAGCAGCCAAGAGGGGCTAGCGGGGGTCGTTAATGAGCAGTTCTTC. Protein product: CASSQEGLAGVVNEQFF.

This clone was recorded a few times. The chain has TRBV18 and TRBJ1-5, with 7 bases matching TRBD1. In germline, CDR1 is KGHSH, CDR2 LQKENI. After removal of 2 bases from V and 0 bases from J, the junction contained 10 bases not matched to a gene. This CDR3 comprises 18 residues. DNA of the CDR3: TGTGCCAGCTCACCAATTCGACAGGGAGTCAATAGCAATCAGCCCCAGCATTTT. Residues: CASSPIRQGVNSNQPQHF.

The chain joins TRBV19 to TRBJ2-5; TRBD1 aligns across 7 bases. Losses at the gene ends were 6 bases for V and 5 bases for J; bases not matched to a gene: 9. The germline V gene has CDR1 LNHDA and CDR2 SQIVND (reference sequence). The CDR3 sequence is 14 residues long. The CDR3 DNA follows: TGTGCCAGTAGCCCCGGGACAGTCGATGAGACCCAGTACTTC. This gives the protein CASSPGTVDETQYF.

The CDR3 nucleotides read TGCGCCAGCAGTGAATCGGGAGAAAGCGACGAGCAGTACTTC. This translates into CASSESGESDEQYF. The chain couples TRBV10-1 to TRBJ2-7; a possible D gene is TRBD2 (6 bases). The length of the CDR3 is 14 residues. Germline values: CDR1 WNHNN, CDR2 SYGVQD (reference sequence). With 3 bases removed from V and 5 bases from J, the gap between germline ends came to 14 bases.

The rearrangement links TRBV9 to TRBJ1-2, with 7 bases that match TRBD1. V trimming: 3 bases; J trimming: 0 bases; junction bases outside the gene matches: 11. CDR3 length: 17 amino acids. Germline CDR1 and CDR2: SGDLS and YYNGEE. The CDR3 nucleotides are TGTGCCAGCAGCGCGGGCTTAGGGGGCTACCCTAACTATGGCTACACCTTC. Its protein product is CASSAGLGGYPNYGYTF.

This clone showed up just once. CDR3 residues: CASSQQQGGSTDTQYF. DNA of the CDR3: TGCGCCAGCAGCCAACAACAGGGGGGATCCACAGATACGCAGTATTTT. The chain is built from TRBV4-1 and TRBJ2-3; the match to TRBD1 covers 8 bases. The length of the CDR3 is 16 residues. The junction had 6 bases not matched to a gene; V was cut back by 2 bases and J by 2 bases. From germline, CDR1 is MGHRA and CDR2 YSYEKL.

The gene calls are TRBV6-5 and TRBJ2-7; the match to TRBD1 covers 7 bases. V lost 5 bases, J lost 7 bases, and 11 bases stayed unmatched. The CDR3 sequence is 14 residues long. CDR1 MNHEY and CDR2 SVGAGI come from the germline V gene. The CDR3 loop is CASSNYRGDGEQYF. The CDR3 bases are TGTGCCAGCAGTAATTACAGGGGAGACGGTGAGCAGTACTTC.

This chain joins TRBV3-1 (or the pseudogene TRBV3-2) and TRBJ1-1; D remains unclear. Germline assignment: CDR1 LGHDT and CDR2 YNNKEL (reference sequence). The CDR3 totals 13 residues. V lost 5 bases and J lost 5, with 12 bases in between. The CDR3 DNA reads TGTGCCAGCAGCTCCGGAAGAGGGACTGAAGCTTTCTTT. This gives the protein CASSSGRGTEAFF.

Only a few counts were recorded for this clone. The chain joins TRBV11-2 to TRBJ2-7; D gene ambiguous. Germline CDR1 and CDR2: SGHAT and FQNNGV. Trimming took 7 bases from V and 2 from J, leaving 12 bases between them. The CDR3 loop spans 13 amino acids. The CDR3 DNA reads TGTGCCAGCAATGGCAGGCAGACCTACGAGCAGTACTTC. Amino acids: CASNGRQTYEQYF.

J is TRBJ1-2 and V is TRBV5-4, with D possibly TRBD1 on 5 matching bases. The V end lost 1 base, the J end lost 7 bases, and 8 bases lay between the germline ends. There are 12 residues in the CDR3. Germline V gene sequence: CDR1 SGHNT, CDR2 YYREEE (reference sequence). The CDR3 protein is CASSLWGGGYTF. DNA for the CDR3: TGTGCCAGCAGCTTGTGGGGGGGTGGCTACACCTTC.

This clone was found a few times. The rearrangement joins TRBV12-3 or TRBV12-4 to TRBJ1-1; no definite D call. The V end was cut by 6 bases, the J end by 6 bases, with 8 bases between. This CDR3 has 11 amino acids. CDR3 protein: CASSIAAEAFF. CDR3 sequence (DNA): TGTGCCAGCAGCATCGCAGCTGAAGCTTTCTTT.

CDR3 amino acids: CASSLGRARNQPQHF. As DNA, the CDR3 is TGTGCCAGCAGCTTGGGGAGGGCTCGCAATCAGCCCCAGCATTTT. The chain is built from TRBV5-8 and TRBJ1-5; no firm D call. V lost 0 bases and J lost 2, with 9 bases in between. The CDR3 sequence is 15 residues long. Germline V gene sequence: CDR1 SGHTS, CDR2 YDEGEE.